This TCR beta chain is from a study of post-analysis software for immune sequencing data. Germline values: CDR1 KGHDR, CDR2 SFDVKD. This CDR3 region has 18 residues. General study results and limits: There were five TRBV segments more frequent in patients than controls, and TRBV5-6, TRBV5-1 and TRBV20-1 were among them. The authors found that F measure strongly co-clustered same-batch samples.

As regards this clonotype: Its cognate antigen is unknown. At one boundary the junction diverges from the germline segment, which might be a read error.

Prepared TCR beta cDNA libraries contained unique molecular identifiers. Each CDR3 protein is one row after TCRdb ran MiXCR on the PCR reads. The sample contains 750,000 to 900,000 distinct CDR3 sequences, approximately 44% of which appear only once. The chain carries TRBV24-1 and TRBJ1-6, with D unresolved. The TCR sequence derives from a girl aged 10 to 17 with multiple sclerosis. Source material: blood. As DNA, the CDR3 is TGTGCCGAAGTGAGAGCCAGGACGGAGAGCTCCTATAATTCACCCCCCCACTTT. This codes for CAEVRARTESSYNSPPHF.